This record covers a single T cell receptor (beta chain). Assay used: immunoSEQ multiplex PCR; TCRdb lists only in-frame clones, some missing. The profile covers approximately 440,000 clones, with approximately 90% appearing a single time and around 12% taken by the ten largest. This sample was included in a study of blood T cell repertoires in COVID-19. In the study overall: Nucleic acid was either cDNA or gDNA, and it came from T cells, B-cell-depleted T cells, or PBMCs.

CDR3 length: 12 residues. Deletions cut 4 bases from V and 4 bases from J, with 8 bases between. The germline CDR1 and CDR2 sequences are SQVTM and ANQGSEA. The chain uses TRBV29-1 and TRBJ1-3; D ambiguous. The sequence derives from a woman in her forties or fifties with COVID-19, enrolled during active disease. The sequencing input was peripheral blood. As DNA, the CDR3 is TGCAGCGTTGGAGTCGGGGGAAACACCATATATTTT. Residues: CSVGVGGNTIYF. Together with reference TRBV29-1 and TRBJ1-3, the CDR3 gives the full variable domain: SAVISQKPSRDICQRGTSLTIQCQVDSQVTMMFWYRQQPGQSLTLIATANQGSEATYESGFVIDKFPISRPNLTFSTLTVSNMSPEDSSIYLCSVGVGGNTIYFGEGSWLTVV.